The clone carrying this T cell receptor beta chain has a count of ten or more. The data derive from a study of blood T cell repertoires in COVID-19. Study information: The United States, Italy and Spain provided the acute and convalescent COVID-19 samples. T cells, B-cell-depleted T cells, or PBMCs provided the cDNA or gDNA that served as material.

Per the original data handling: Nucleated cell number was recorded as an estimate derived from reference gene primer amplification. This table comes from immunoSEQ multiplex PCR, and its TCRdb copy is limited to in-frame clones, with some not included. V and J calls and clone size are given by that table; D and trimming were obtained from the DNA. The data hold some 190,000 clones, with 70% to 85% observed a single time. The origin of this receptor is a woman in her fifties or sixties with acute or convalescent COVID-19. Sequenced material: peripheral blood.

The CDR3 loop is CASSDRGFQYF. The CDR3 DNA follows: TGTGCCAGCAGTGACCGGGGTTTTCAGTACTTC. This chain links TRBV2 with TRBJ2-4; possibly TRBD2 for D (5 bases). The CDR3 spans 11 residues. Germline V CDR1 and CDR2: SNHLY, FYNNEI. Trimming pared 3 bases from V and 11 bases from J, leaving 8 bases between.